This TCR beta chain comes out of a study of cytotoxic CD8 clonotypes in ibrutinib-treated CLL. The sample holds a few counts of this clone. Libraries were prepared by immunoSEQ multiplex PCR; TCRdb keeps only in-frame clonotypes and omits some of them. The sample includes fewer than 80,000 clones, approximately 54% of them seen just once. Deletions cut 5 bases from V and 5 bases from J, with 15 bases between. The CDR3 has 14 residues. Germline CDR1 is SGHDT and CDR2 is YYEEEE. The rearrangement joins TRBV5-6 to TRBJ2-3, with a tentative D call TRBD1 (6 bases). This material consisted of PBMCs, taken after 12 months of ibrutinib treatment. This TCR derives from a human donor with chronic lymphocytic leukemia. The chain's CDR3 is CASRIEGRGDTQYF. For the CDR3, the DNA is TGTGCCAGCAGAATTGAGGGCAGGGGAGATACGCAGTATTTT.